Only a few counts were recorded for the clone carrying this T cell receptor (beta chain). The antigen remains unidentified. This entry comes from a study of T cells in Graves' hyperthyroidism and ophthalmopathy. The study, taken as a whole, reports: Expanded thyroid clonotypes (above 0.001) were mostly also found in blood.

With 1 base removed from V and 2 bases from J, the gap between germline ends came to 14 bases. CDR3 length: 16 amino acids. Germline V gives CDR1 SGHAT, CDR2 FQNNGV. RNA transcripts yielded amplified TCR beta CDR3 regions. The primer set for the first-round RT-PCR of the TCR CDR3 was HTBI. Via MiXCR, TCRdb re-called the multiplex PCR reads, giving one row per CDR3 protein. The table includes about 480,000 distinct CDR3 sequences, roughly 14% detected once. The chain joins TRBV11-2 to TRBJ2-5; possible D gene TRBD1, 5 bases. The TCR was taken from a woman younger than 35 with Graves' hyperthyroidism. Sequenced sample: blood. CDR3 loop: CASSLGQGWLQETQYF. The DNA for the CDR3 is TGTGCCAGCAGCTTAGGCCAGGGTTGGCTTCAAGAGACCCAGTACTTC.